These T cell receptor beta chains were read from a single sample in a study of neurological immune-mediated disorders. TCRdb independently ran MiXCR on the 5' RACE reads; one entry per CDR3 protein. This sample carries roughly 70,000 distinct CDR3 sequences, 5.2% of them seen once, and the ten largest clones take about 2.7%. Sequencing input: PBMCs. All receptors come from a woman aged 25 to 39 with multiple sclerosis. Each CDR3 is given with its conserved first and last residue. The D gene is left open where the match is weak. The size field is filled for only some rows; it gives once, few, many or a size class.

D gene | J gene | V gene | clone size | CDR3 protein | CDR3 DNA
TRBD1 | TRBJ1-2 | TRBV20-1 | many | CSAHPGTGYGYTF | TGCAGTGCTCACCCAGGGACAGGCTATGGCTACACCTTC
NA | TRBJ1-6 | TRBV20-1 | many | CSASQPRVDNSPLHF | TGCAGTGCTAGTCAGCCAAGGGTCGATAATTCACCCCTCCACTTT
TRBD2 | TRBJ2-7 | TRBV12-3/TRBV12-4 | many | CASSRAGTSYEQYF | TGTGCCAGCAGCCGAGCCGGGACTAGCTACGAGCAGTACTTC
TRBD1 | TRBJ1-2 | TRBV6-5 | NA | CASSYRRQGVGYTF | TGTGCCAGCAGTTATCGGAGACAGGGGGTTGGCTACACCTTC
NA | TRBJ1-5 | TRBV4-1 | many | CASSSLDSSFSNQPQHF | TGCGCCAGCAGCTCATTGGACAGTTCTTTTAGCAATCAGCCCCAGCATTTT
TRBD1 | TRBJ2-5 | TRBV24-1 | many | CATQDRGQVETQYF | TGTGCCACCCAAGACAGGGGGCAGGTAGAGACCCAGTACTTC
NA | TRBJ2-2 | TRBV9 | many | CASSRFQGGNTGELFF | TGTGCCAGCAGCCGCTTTCAGGGGGGGAACACCGGGGAGCTGTTTTTT
TRBD2 | TRBJ2-3 | TRBV7-2 | many | CASSLRSGGVITDTQYF | TGTGCCAGCAGCTTGCGTAGCGGGGGGGTTATCACAGATACGCAGTATTTT
NA | TRBJ1-2 | TRBV12-3/TRBV12-4 | many | CASSRRTMGYTF | TGTGCCAGCAGCCGAAGGACTATGGGCTACACCTTC
NA | TRBJ1-6 | TRBV7-9 | many | CASSRDPGEVSPLNF | TGTGCCAGCAGCCGTGATCCTGGAGAGGTTTCACCCCTCAACTTT
NA | TRBJ1-2 | TRBV5-5 | many | CASSPGANYGYTF | TGTGCCAGCAGCCCCGGGGCGAACTATGGCTACACCTTC
NA | TRBJ1-1 | TRBV20-1 | many | CSARDGSGAASEAFF | TGCAGTGCTAGAGATGGGAGCGGGGCAGCCTCTGAAGCTTTCTTT
TRBD2 | TRBJ2-5 | TRBV7-2 | many | CASSLGTSGFQETQYF | TGTGCCAGCAGCTTAGGGACTAGCGGGTTCCAAGAGACCCAGTACTTC
NA | TRBJ2-5 | TRBV6-1 | many | CASSVEGFLETQYF | TGTGCCAGCAGCGTCGAGGGCTTTCTGGAGACCCAGTACTTC
NA | TRBJ1-4 | TRBV28 | few | CASSFIRTSTNEKLFF | TGTGCCAGCAGTTTTATAAGGACATCAACTAATGAAAAACTGTTTTTT
TRBD2 | TRBJ2-1 | TRBV20-1 | few | CSARDFSGGAGEQFF | TGCAGTGCTAGAGATTTCAGCGGGGGGGCCGGAGAGCAGTTCTTC
NA | TRBJ1-2 | TRBV6-6 | NA | CASSYVRRGIGYGYTF | TGTGCCAGCAGTTATGTGAGGAGGGGGATAGGCTATGGCTACACCTTC
NA | TRBJ2-1 | TRBV5-6 | many | CASSLRGDRRNNEQFF | TGTGCCAGCAGCCTCCGGGGGGACAGGAGAAACAATGAGCAGTTCTTC
TRBD2 | TRBJ2-7 | TRBV12-3/TRBV12-4 | few | CASSMTSGSYEQYF | TGTGCCAGCAGTATGACTAGCGGCTCCTACGAGCAGTACTTC
NA | TRBJ2-7 | TRBV20-1 | few | CSVLGARGTGEQYF | TGCAGTGTCCTCGGGGCTAGAGGGACGGGGGAGCAGTACTTC
NA | TRBJ2-3 | TRBV20-1 | many | CSASPLLAHTDTQYF | TGCAGTGCTAGTCCCCTCCTAGCGCACACAGATACGCAGTATTTT
NA | TRBJ1-5 | TRBV7-2 | many | CASSLGSTRAGNQPQNF | TGTGCCAGCAGCTTAGGGAGCACACGGGCCGGCAATCAGCCCCAGAATTTT
NA | TRBJ2-7 | TRBV20-1 | many | CSASHTPLSYEQYF | TGCAGTGCTTCCCACACCCCACTGTCCTACGAGCAGTACTTC
NA | TRBJ2-7 | TRBV20-1 | many | CSARGPDRYEQYF | TGCAGTGCTAGGGGCCCCGACCGCTACGAGCAGTACTTC
NA | TRBJ2-5 | TRBV20-1 | NA | CSASLGLHQETRYF | TGCAGTGCTTCCCTAGGACTACACCAAGAGACCCGGTACTTC
NA | TRBJ1-2 | TRBV20-1 | many | CSASGGKGAGYTF | TGCAGTGCTAGCGGGGGGAAGGGTGCTGGCTACACCTTC
NA | TRBJ2-1 | TRBV20-1 | many | CSAASIRNNEQFF | TGCAGCGCAGCTAGTATCAGGAACAATGAGCAGTTCTTC
NA | TRBJ1-2 | TRBV5-1 | many | CASSLGRQEFGYTF | TGCGCCAGCAGCTTGGGACGACAGGAGTTTGGCTACACCTTC
NA | TRBJ2-1 | TRBV5-1 | many | CASSLVLESYNEQFF | TGCGCCAGCAGCTTGGTACTAGAATCCTACAATGAGCAGTTCTTC
NA | TRBJ2-7 | TRBV5-1 | many | CASSLGRPYEQYF | TGCGCCAGCAGCTTGGGTCGGCCCTACGAGCAGTACTTC
TRBD2 | TRBJ2-3 | TRBV2 | many | CAMAGTSGGPDTQYF | TGTGCCATGGCCGGGACTAGCGGGGGCCCAGATACGCAGTATTTT
NA | TRBJ1-3 | TRBV12-3/TRBV12-4 | many | CASSLSYSGNTIYF | TGTGCCAGCAGTTTAAGCTACTCTGGAAACACCATATATTTT
TRBD2 | TRBJ2-1 | TRBV4-1 | many | CASSPLAGGSYNEQFF | TGCGCCAGCAGCCCGTTAGCGGGGGGCTCCTACAATGAGCAGTTCTTC
NA | TRBJ1-5 | TRBV28 | many | CASSYQGTSQPQHF | TGTGCCAGCAGTTACCAAGGGACCTCTCAGCCCCAGCATTTT
TRBD2 | TRBJ2-5 | TRBV5-1 | many | CASSYGTSDQETQYF | TGCGCCAGCAGCTACGGGACTAGCGATCAAGAGACCCAGTACTTC
TRBD1 | TRBJ1-6 | TRBV2 | many | CASLPGTVNSPLNF | TGTGCCAGTCTCCCCGGGACAGTTAATTCACCCCTCAACTTT
TRBD1 | TRBJ1-6 | TRBV5-5 | many | CASRPVPGTDNSPLNF | TGTGCCAGCAGGCCAGTCCCTGGGACAGATAATTCACCCCTCAACTTT
NA | TRBJ1-2 | TRBV20-1 | many | CSASPNNYGYTF | TGCAGTGCTAGCCCAAATAACTATGGCTACACCTTC
NA | TRBJ2-7 | TRBV3-1 | NA | CASSRGAAYEQYF | TGTGCCAGCAGCCGGGGGGCGGCCTACGAGCAGTACTTC
NA | TRBJ2-7 | TRBV10-3 | few | CAISDSQGQGEQYF | TGTGCCATCAGTGACTCCCAGGGGCAAGGCGAGCAGTACTTC
TRBD1 | TRBJ1-5 | TRBV6-2/TRBV6-3 | many | CASNQGARNQPQHF | TGTGCCAGCAATCAGGGGGCGCGCAATCAGCCCCAGCATTTT
NA | TRBJ1-6 | TRBV2 | many | CASRREGRNSPLHF | TGTGCCAGCAGGCGGGAAGGGCGAAATTCACCCCTCCACTTT
NA | TRBJ2-7 | TRBV5-1 | many | CASSFRDGTYEQYF | TGCGCCAGCAGCTTCCGGGACGGGACCTACGAGCAGTACTTC
NA | TRBJ1-6 | TRBV5-5 | many | CASSRDGGLGSPLNF | TGTGCCAGCAGCCGGGACGGGGGGCTCGGCTCACCCCTCAACTTT
NA | TRBJ2-2 | TRBV14 | many | CASSQAGFTGELFF | TGTGCCAGCAGCCAAGCGGGGTTCACCGGGGAGCTGTTTTTT
TRBD2 | TRBJ2-1 | TRBV5-5 | many | CASSFFLAGGNEQFF | TGTGCCAGCAGCTTTTTTCTAGCGGGGGGTAATGAGCAGTTCTTC
NA | TRBJ1-1 | TRBV20-1 | many | CSANDSPEAFF | TGCAGTGCCAATGACAGCCCTGAAGCTTTCTTT
NA | TRBJ1-2 | TRBV5-1 | many | CASSLSAGANYGYTF | TGCGCCAGCAGCTTATCGGCCGGAGCTAACTATGGCTACACCTTC
TRBD2 | TRBJ2-5 | TRBV30 | NA | CAWTPEGGETQYF | TGTGCCTGGACCCCCGAGGGAGGGGAGACCCAGTACTTC
NA | TRBJ1-5 | TRBV5-1 | medium-sized | CASQAEGQRQPQHF | TGCGCCAGCCAGGCAGAGGGCCAGAGACAGCCCCAGCATTTT